One and the same sample provided the 30 T cell receptor beta chains below, sequenced in a study of graft-versus-host responses after intestinal transplantation. Only in-frame clones appear in the TCRdb table, and some are missing; sequencing was by immunoSEQ multiplex PCR. Among 13,000 to 15,000 clones, roughly 74% were seen once, and the ten largest hold over 7%. The graft tissue was processed, and this released both intraepithelial and lamina propria lymphocytes. The sequencing used ileum tissue, collected 16 days after intestinal transplant. These receptors were taken from a human patient who received an intestinal transplant, so some T cells may come from the graft donor.

A few counts support this clone. The rearrangement uses TRBV30 and TRBJ1-1, with D possibly being TRBD1 (5 bases). The CDR3 sequence is 13 residues long. Germline V CDR1 and CDR2: GTSNPN, SVGIG (reference sequence). The V end was cut by 8 bases, the J end by 4 bases, with 17 bases between. The CDR3 here is CAAEEGHFTEAFF. CDR3 DNA: TGTGCCGCAGAGGAGGGGCATTTCACTGAAGCTTTCTTT.

The rearrangement links TRBV4-3 to TRBJ2-1, with 8 positions matching TRBD2. The CDR3 contains 16 residues. In germline, CDR1 is LGHNA, CDR2 YSLEER. The junction had 12 bases not matched to a gene; V was cut back by 4 bases and J by 7 bases. CDR3 in amino acids: CASSPLRGGQENEQFF. The CDR3 nucleotides read TGCGCCAGCAGCCCCCTCCGGGGGGGCCAAGAAAATGAGCAGTTCTTC.

This chain connects TRBV6-4 to TRBJ2-1, with 8 bases matching TRBD2. V shed 2 bases, J shed 6 bases, and the junction held 6 bases outside the gene matches. The CDR3 is 15 residues long. CDR1 MRHNA and CDR2 SNTAGT come from the germline V gene. CDR3 nucleotide sequence: TGTGCCAGCAGTGACCTGCGACTAGCGCCCAATGAGCAGTTCTTC. This sequence encodes CASSDLRLAPNEQFF.

This clone was seen only once. J is TRBJ2-2 and V is TRBV9, with TRBD2 identical over 12 bases. Germline values: CDR1 SGDLS, CDR2 YYNGEE. V trimming: 3 bases; J trimming: 5 bases; junction bases outside the gene matches: 5. This CDR3 has 16 amino acids. The CDR3 sequence: CASSAFGLAGTGELFF. DNA for the CDR3: TGTGCCAGCAGCGCGTTCGGACTAGCGGGAACCGGGGAGCTGTTTTTT.

The chain couples TRBV6-9 to TRBJ2-1; TRBD2 matches at 13 bases. The trim removed 7 bases at V and 5 bases at J, leaving 5 bases unmatched. Germline CDR1 and CDR2: MNHGY and SVAAGI. The CDR3 has 15 residues. The CDR3 bases are TGTGCCAGCACCCTGGGACTAGCGGGAAACAATGAGCAGTTCTTC. This encodes CASTLGLAGNNEQFF.

The chain links TRBV4-1 to TRBJ2-5; perhaps TRBD2 as D (6 bases). The CDR3 has 13 residues. The germline V and J ends were trimmed by 1 base and 3 bases, with 6 bases remaining between them. Per the germline V gene, CDR1 is MGHRA and CDR2 is YSYEKL. The CDR3 is CASSQAGEETQYF. The CDR3 DNA reads as TGCGCCAGCAGCCAAGCGGGAGAAGAGACCCAGTACTTC.

This chain joins TRBV11-2 and TRBJ1-2; 8 bases agree with TRBD1. The germline V gene encodes CDR1 SGHAT and CDR2 FQNNGV. V dropped 2 bases and J dropped 2; count of bases not matched to a gene: 4. The CDR3 sequence is 15 residues long. In DNA form, the CDR3 reads TGTGCCAGCAGCTTACAGGGGGCAGTCAACTATGGCTACACCTTC. Protein sequence: CASSLQGAVNYGYTF. The complete variable domain, with remaining parts taken from reference TRBV11-2 and TRBJ1-2, reads EAGVAQSPRYKIIEKRQSVAFWCNPISGHATLYWYQQILGQGPKLLIQFQNNGVVDDSQLPKDRFSAERLKGVDSTLKIQPAKLEDSAVYLCASSLQGAVNYGYTFGSGTRLTVV.

The V gene is TRBV10-2, the J gene TRBJ2-3; 14 bases line up with TRBD2. Germline values: CDR1 WSHSY, CDR2 SAAADI. The V segment lost 4 bases and the J segment 5 bases; nucleotides outside the gene matches: 2. The CDR3 is made up of 15 amino acids. DNA of the CDR3: TGCGCCAGCAGTGCCGGACTAGCGGGGGGAGATACGCAGTATTTT. The encoded protein is CASSAGLAGGDTQYF.

This chain joins TRBV13 and TRBJ1-1; the D is unclear. Germline V lookup: CDR1 PRHDT, CDR2 FYEKMQ (reference sequence). Trimming shortened V by 3 bases and J by 4 bases, and 15 bases separated the two germline ends. The CDR3 runs 15 residues. The CDR3 sequence is CASSFLLIDRTEAFF. The CDR3, as DNA: TGTGCCAGCAGCTTCCTACTTATCGATCGCACTGAAGCTTTCTTT.

The chain joins TRBV6-6 to TRBJ2-1; TRBD2 matches at 8 bases. With 4 bases clipped from V and 5 bases from J, the junction kept 7 bases outside the gene matches. Germline CDR1 reads MNHNY; CDR2 reads SVGAGI (reference sequence). The CDR3 sequence is 15 residues long. The CDR3 nucleotides are TGTGCCAGCAGTTCAGGGCGGGGGGCCCACAATGAGCAGTTCTTC. It codes for CASSSGRGAHNEQFF.

The chain has TRBV11-3 and TRBJ2-5; tentatively, D is TRBD2 (5 bases). V lost 5 bases to trimming and J lost 5 bases, with 21 bases between them. The CDR3 has 16 amino acids. Germline CDR1 and CDR2: SGHNT and YENEEA. Written as DNA, the CDR3 is TGTGCCAGCAGCCCGGGGTCCAGCGGTCCTGGGGAGACCCAGTACTTC. Amino acids: CASSPGSSGPGETQYF.

This sequence joins TRBV27 and TRBJ2-1; 8 positions agree with TRBD2. The J segment lost 8 bases and the V segment lost 5 bases, leaving 11 bases of the junction unmatched. The CDR3 is made up of 15 amino acids. Germline values: CDR1 MNHEY, CDR2 SMNVEV (reference sequence). CDR3 bases: TGTGCCAGCAGTGTTCCACGGGGGGGCGGGGATGAGCAGTTCTTC. Residues: CASSVPRGGGDEQFF.

This chain joins TRBV12-5 and TRBJ2-1; 10 nucleotides agree with TRBD2. Germline V gene sequence: CDR1 LGHNT, CDR2 FRNRAP. This CDR3 is built from 17 residues. V lost 2 bases to trimming and J lost 5 bases; unmatched junction nucleotides: 9. The CDR3 is CASGLRVAGGPNNEQFF. In DNA, the CDR3 is TGTGCTAGTGGTTTGAGAGTAGCGGGGGGACCCAACAATGAGCAGTTCTTC. The full variable domain, completed using reference TRBV12-5 and TRBJ2-1, is DARVTQTPRHKVTEMGQEVTMRCQPILGHNTVFWYRQTMMQGLELLAYFRNRAPLDDSGMPKDRFSAEMPDATLATLKIQPSEPRDSAVYFCASGLRVAGGPNNEQFFGPGTRLTVL.

The gene calls are TRBV4-1 and TRBJ1-2, with 7 bases aligning to TRBD1. This CDR3 is 13 amino acids long. CDR1 and CDR2 (germline): MGHRA, YSYEKL. V dropped 4 bases and J dropped 8; count of bases not matched to a gene: 7. The CDR3 loop reads CASSPAGTEGYTF. Here the CDR3 DNA reads TGCGCCAGCAGCCCCGCCGGGACAGAAGGCTACACCTTC.

Concerning this clone: The junction departs from the called germline gene at one end, perhaps through a read error. V is TRBV2 and J is TRBJ1-1, with D perhaps matching TRBD1 (6 bases). This CDR3 region has 14 residues. Germline lookup yields CDR1 SNHLY and CDR2 FYNNEI. In DNA, the CDR3 is TGTACCAGCCTTAGCCGGAGGGGGGGAACTGAAGCTTTCTTT. It codes for CTSLSRRGGTEAFF.

This clone appeared a single time. The V call is TRBV5-8, the J call TRBJ2-7, with 9 bases that match TRBD1. The germline gives CDR1 SGHTS, CDR2 YDEGEE. The CDR3 has 17 residues. V lost 0 bases, J lost 3 bases, and 10 bases stayed unmatched. The CDR3, as DNA: TGTGCCAGCAGCTTGGTGGTTTGGACAGGGGTCTTCTACGAGCAGTACTTC. Protein product: CASSLVVWTGVFYEQYF.

This sequence joins TRBV5-1 and TRBJ2-7; weak D call: TRBD2 (6 bases). V lost 4 bases and J lost 0, with 11 bases in between. The CDR3 is made up of 14 amino acids. Germline V gene lookup returns CDR1 SGHRS and CDR2 YFSETQ. CDR3 bases: TGCGCCAGCAGCCTTAGCGGCCTCTCCTACGAGCAGTACTTC. It specifies CASSLSGLSYEQYF.

V is TRBV7-9 and J is TRBJ2-5; D possibly corresponds to TRBD2 (6 bases). Trimming stripped 3 bases from V and 1 base from J, with 12 bases between. This CDR3 is 15 amino acids long. Germline V CDR1 and CDR2: SEHNR, FQNEAQ (reference sequence). The CDR3: CASSFEGLFQETQYF. CDR3 in DNA: TGTGCCAGCAGCTTTGAGGGACTTTTCCAAGAGACCCAGTACTTC.

This clone was counted a few times. This sample also contains other DNA sequences that code for the same CDR3. The CDR3: CSVVSANTGELFF. CDR3 coding DNA: TGCAGCGTAGTATCGGCGAACACCGGGGAGCTGTTTTTT. This chain joins TRBV29-1 and TRBJ2-2; D gene unclear. Germline-derived CDR1 and CDR2 are SQVTM and ANQGSEA. Trimming took off 6 bases at V and 0 bases at J, with 8 bases between the two ends. The CDR3 spans 13 residues.

This clone was seen only once. This sequence joins TRBV30 and TRBJ2-7, with 8 bases identical to TRBD2. Trimming took 3 bases from V and 4 from J; bases not matched to a gene: 5. Germline CDR1 and CDR2: GTSNPN and SVGIG (reference sequence). There are 13 residues in the CDR3. The CDR3 spells CAWRILAEYEQYF. CDR3 nucleotide sequence: TGTGCCTGGAGGATACTAGCGGAGTACGAGCAGTACTTC.

The V call is TRBV4-1, the J call TRBJ1-1, with unresolved D. In germline, CDR1 is MGHRA, CDR2 YSYEKL. The CDR3 consists of 16 residues. The V end lost 4 bases, the J end lost 0 bases, and 15 bases lay between the germline ends. As DNA, the CDR3 is TGCGCCAGCAGCCGGCCGAGGAAGTCCATGAACACTGAAGCTTTCTTT. Its protein is CASSRPRKSMNTEAFF.

The chain uses TRBV7-3 and TRBJ2-3; weak D call: TRBD1 (5 bases). Between the trimmed V and J ends, which lost 2 bases and 8 bases, there was a span of 17 bases. Germline assignment: CDR1 SGHTA and CDR2 FQGTGA. The CDR3 consists of 15 residues. CDR3 sequence (DNA): TGTGCCAGCAGCTTACCGGACATCCACGCTGCTACGCAGTATTTT. This gives the protein CASSLPDIHAATQYF. The variable domain in full, completed from reference TRBV7-3 and TRBJ2-3, reads GAGVSQTPSNKVTEKGKYVELRCDPISGHTALYWYRQSLGQGPEFLIYFQGTGAADDSGLPNDRFFAVRPEGSVSTLKIQRTERGDSAVYLCASSLPDIHAATQYFGPGTRLTVL.

The CDR3 spells CASSEGTGGFYEQYF. The CDR3 DNA sequence: TGTGCCAGCAGTGAAGGGACAGGGGGATTCTACGAGCAGTACTTC. The chain recombines TRBV6-1 with TRBJ2-7; 10 bases are a match to TRBD1. J was trimmed by 3 bases and V by 1 base; bases with no gene match: 3. CDR1 and CDR2 (germline): MNHNS, SASEGT. The CDR3 loop spans 15 amino acids.

The rearrangement uses TRBV11-2 and TRBJ2-1; 9 bases map to TRBD1. Trimming took 4 bases from V and 5 from J; bases not matched to a gene: 6. CDR1 is SGHAT and CDR2 is FQNNGV in the germline V gene. The CDR3 is 15 residues long. The CDR3 is CASSSWDRDHNEQFF. CDR3 DNA sequence: TGTGCCAGCAGCTCCTGGGACAGGGATCACAATGAGCAGTTCTTC.

Only one count was recorded for this clone. The genes are TRBV28 and TRBJ2-1; D is undetermined. The CDR3 covers 10 residues. The germline V and J ends were trimmed by 4 bases and 8 bases, with 3 bases remaining between them. In germline, CDR1 is MDHEN, CDR2 SYDVKM. This chain's CDR3 is CASSSYEQFF. In DNA, the CDR3 is TGTGCCAGCAGTTCCTATGAGCAGTTCTTC.

The chain couples TRBV6-5 to TRBJ2-5; 8 nucleotides agree with TRBD2. With 6 bases clipped from V and 1 base from J, the junction kept 7 bases outside the gene matches. This CDR3 region has 15 residues. Germline V gives CDR1 MNHEY, CDR2 SVGAGI. The CDR3 DNA is TGTGCCAGCAGCCGGCGGGGGGACCCCCAAGAGACCCAGTACTTC. Its translation is CASSRRGDPQETQYF.

This chain uses TRBV28 with TRBJ2-5; 10 bases fit TRBD2. Looked up from germline, CDR1 is MDHEN and CDR2 is SYDVKM. The CDR3 spans 15 residues. V was pared by 4 bases and J by 2 bases, with 4 bases of the junction left unmatched. DNA for the CDR3: TGTGCCAGCAGTTATAGCGGGAGGTATCAAGAGACCCAGTACTTC. Translation gives CASSYSGRYQETQYF.

The genes are TRBV4-1 and TRBJ1-2; D unresolved. V lost 1 base and J 2 bases, leaving 8 bases between the germline ends. CDR3 size: 14 residues. Germline V gene lookup returns CDR1 MGHRA and CDR2 YSYEKL. CDR3 protein: CASSQASRNYGYTF. The DNA of the CDR3 is TGCGCCAGCAGCCAAGCGTCCAGGAACTATGGCTACACCTTC.

There are a few counts of this clone. V is TRBV27 and J is TRBJ1-2; D not certain. The V end lost 3 bases, the J end lost 8 bases, and 16 bases lay between the germline ends. Per the germline V gene, CDR1 is MNHEY and CDR2 is SMNVEV (reference sequence). The CDR3 consists of 14 residues. The CDR3 is CASSFSGRLDGYTF. The CDR3, as DNA: TGTGCCAGCAGTTTCTCGGGCAGACTAGACGGCTACACCTTC.

The chain combines TRBV2 with TRBJ2-5; 7 bases fit TRBD1. The J call is uncertain, as TRBJ2-7 better fits the DNA end. CDR3 length equals 17 residues. Germline assignment: CDR1 SNHLY and CDR2 FYNNEI. In nucleotides, the CDR3 is TGTGCCAGCAGTGAAGCACATAACAGGGGCGGAGTCTACGAGCAGTACTTC. It codes for CASSEAHNRGGVYEQYF.